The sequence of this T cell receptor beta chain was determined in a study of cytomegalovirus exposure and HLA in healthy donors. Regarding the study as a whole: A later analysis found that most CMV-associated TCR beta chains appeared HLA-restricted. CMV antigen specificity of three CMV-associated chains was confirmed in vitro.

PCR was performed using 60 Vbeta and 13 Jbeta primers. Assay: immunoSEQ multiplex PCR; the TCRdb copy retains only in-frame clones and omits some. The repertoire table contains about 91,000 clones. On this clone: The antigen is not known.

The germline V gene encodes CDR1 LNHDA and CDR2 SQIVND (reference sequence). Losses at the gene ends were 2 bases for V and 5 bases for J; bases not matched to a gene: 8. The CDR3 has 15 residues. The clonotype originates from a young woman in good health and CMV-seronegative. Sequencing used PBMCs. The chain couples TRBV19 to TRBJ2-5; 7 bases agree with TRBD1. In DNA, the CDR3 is TGTGCCAGTAGTATACAGACAGGGAGAGGGGAGACCCAGTACTTC. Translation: CASSIQTGRGETQYF. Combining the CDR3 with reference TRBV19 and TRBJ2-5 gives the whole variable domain DGGITQSPKYLFRKEGQNVTLSCEQNLNHDAMYWYRQDPGQGLRLIYYSQIVNDFQKGDIAEGYSVSREKKESFPLTVTSAQKNPTAFYLCASSIQTGRGETQYFGPGTRLLVL.